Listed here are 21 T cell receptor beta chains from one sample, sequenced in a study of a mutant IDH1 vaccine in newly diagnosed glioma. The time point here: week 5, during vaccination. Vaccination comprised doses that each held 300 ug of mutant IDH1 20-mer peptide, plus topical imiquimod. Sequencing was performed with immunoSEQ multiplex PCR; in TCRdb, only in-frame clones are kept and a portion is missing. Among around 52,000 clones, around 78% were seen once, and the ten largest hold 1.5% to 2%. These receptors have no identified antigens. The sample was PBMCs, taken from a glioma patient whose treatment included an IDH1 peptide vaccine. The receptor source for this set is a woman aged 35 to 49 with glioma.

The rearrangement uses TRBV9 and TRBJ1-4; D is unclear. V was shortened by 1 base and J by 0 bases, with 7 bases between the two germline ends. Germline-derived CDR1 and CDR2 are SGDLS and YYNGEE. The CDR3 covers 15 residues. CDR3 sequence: CASSVSGTTNEKLFF. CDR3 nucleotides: TGTGCCAGCAGCGTATCGGGGACAACTAATGAAAAACTGTTTTTT.

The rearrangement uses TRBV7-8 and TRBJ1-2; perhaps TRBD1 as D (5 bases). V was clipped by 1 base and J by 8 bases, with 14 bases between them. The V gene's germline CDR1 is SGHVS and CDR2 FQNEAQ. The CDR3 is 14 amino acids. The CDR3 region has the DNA TGTGCCAGCAGCTTAGAGGGACCGTGGGACGGCTACACCTTC. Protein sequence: CASSLEGPWDGYTF.

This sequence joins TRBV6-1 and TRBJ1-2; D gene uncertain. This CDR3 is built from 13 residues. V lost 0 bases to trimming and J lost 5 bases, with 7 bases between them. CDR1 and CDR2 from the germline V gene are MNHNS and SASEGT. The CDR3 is CASSEAPGYGYTF. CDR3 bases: TGTGCCAGCAGTGAAGCGCCCGGGTATGGCTACACCTTC.

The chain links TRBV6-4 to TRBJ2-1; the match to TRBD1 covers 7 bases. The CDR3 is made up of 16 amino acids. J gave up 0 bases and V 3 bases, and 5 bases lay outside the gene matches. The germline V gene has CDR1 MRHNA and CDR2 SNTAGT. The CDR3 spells CASSDLGQSSYNEQFF. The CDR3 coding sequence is TGTGCCAGCAGTGATTTGGGACAGAGCTCCTACAATGAGCAGTTCTTC.

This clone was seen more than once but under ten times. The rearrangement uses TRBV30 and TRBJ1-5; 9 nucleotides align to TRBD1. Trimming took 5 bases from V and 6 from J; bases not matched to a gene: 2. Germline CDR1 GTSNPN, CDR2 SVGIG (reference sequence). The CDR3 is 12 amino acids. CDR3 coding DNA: TGTGCCTGGGGGACAGGGCCTCAGCCCCAGCATTTT. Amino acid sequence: CAWGTGPQPQHF.

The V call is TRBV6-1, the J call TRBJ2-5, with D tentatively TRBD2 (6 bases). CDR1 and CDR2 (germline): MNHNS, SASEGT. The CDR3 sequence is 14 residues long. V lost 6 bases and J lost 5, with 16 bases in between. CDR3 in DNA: TGTGCCAGCAGCACTAGGGAGGTAGTGGAGACCCAGTACTTC. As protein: CASSTREVVETQYF.

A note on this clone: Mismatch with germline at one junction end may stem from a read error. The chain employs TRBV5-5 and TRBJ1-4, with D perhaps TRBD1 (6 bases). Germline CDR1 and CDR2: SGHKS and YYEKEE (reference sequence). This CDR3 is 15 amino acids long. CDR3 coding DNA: TGTGCCAGCAGCTTGTCACTGGGGGCTAAGGAAAAACTGTTTTTT. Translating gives CASSLSLGAKEKLFF.

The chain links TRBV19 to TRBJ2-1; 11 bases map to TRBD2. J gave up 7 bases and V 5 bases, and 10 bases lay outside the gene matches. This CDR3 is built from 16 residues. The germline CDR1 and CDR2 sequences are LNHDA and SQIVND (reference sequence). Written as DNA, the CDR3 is TGTGCCAGTAGTCCCCTCTATAGCGGGGGGGGGAATGAGCAGTTCTTC. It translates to CASSPLYSGGGNEQFF.

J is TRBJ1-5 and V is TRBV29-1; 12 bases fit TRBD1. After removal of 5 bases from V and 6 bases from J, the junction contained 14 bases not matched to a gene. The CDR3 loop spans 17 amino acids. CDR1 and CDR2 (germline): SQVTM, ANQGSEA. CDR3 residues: CSVKGGQGAEGGQPQHF. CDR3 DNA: TGCAGCGTTAAAGGGGGACAGGGGGCCGAAGGGGGTCAGCCCCAGCATTTT.

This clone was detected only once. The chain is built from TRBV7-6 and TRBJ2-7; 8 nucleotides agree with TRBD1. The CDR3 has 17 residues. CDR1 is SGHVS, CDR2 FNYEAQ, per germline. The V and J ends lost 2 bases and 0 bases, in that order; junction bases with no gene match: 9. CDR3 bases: TGTGCCAGCAGCTTATACGCCCGGACAGGGATCTCCTACGAGCAGTACTTC. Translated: CASSLYARTGISYEQYF. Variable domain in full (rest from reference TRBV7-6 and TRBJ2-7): GAGVSQSPRYKVTKRGQDVALRCDPISGHVSLYWYRQALGQGPEFLTYFNYEAQQDKSGLPNDRFSAERPEGSISTLTIQRTEQRDSAMYRCASSLYARTGISYEQYFGPGTRLTVT.

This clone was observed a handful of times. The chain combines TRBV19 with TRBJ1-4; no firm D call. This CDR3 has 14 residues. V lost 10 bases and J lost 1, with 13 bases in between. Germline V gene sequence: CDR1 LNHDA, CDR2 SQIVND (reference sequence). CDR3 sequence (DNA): TGTGCCACCTCCCGGGGAGGAACTAATGAAAAACTGTTTTTT. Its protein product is CATSRGGTNEKLFF.

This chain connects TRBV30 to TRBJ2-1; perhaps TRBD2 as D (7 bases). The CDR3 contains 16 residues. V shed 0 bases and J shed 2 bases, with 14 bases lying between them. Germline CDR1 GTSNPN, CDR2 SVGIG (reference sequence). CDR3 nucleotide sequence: TGTGCCTGGAGTGTACTGGGCGGGGGCCCCTACAATGAGCAGTTCTTC. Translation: CAWSVLGGGPYNEQFF.

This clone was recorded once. The CDR3 region has the DNA TGTGCCAGCAGCTCCGGGACCCTTGGAGGAGATACGCAGTATTTT. It translates to CASSSGTLGGDTQYF. The chain is built from TRBV11-2 and TRBJ2-3; D may correspond to TRBD1 or TRBD2 (5 bases each). The CDR3 contains 15 residues. From germline, CDR1 is SGHAT and CDR2 FQNNGV. V dropped 4 bases and J dropped 5 bases, with 16 bases sitting between them.

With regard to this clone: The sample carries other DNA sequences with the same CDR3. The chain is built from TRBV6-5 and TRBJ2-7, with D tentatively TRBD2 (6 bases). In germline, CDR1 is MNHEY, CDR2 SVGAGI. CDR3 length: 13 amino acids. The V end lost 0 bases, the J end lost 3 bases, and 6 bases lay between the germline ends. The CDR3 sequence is CASSYSTSYEQYF. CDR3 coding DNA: TGTGCCAGCAGTTACTCGACTAGCTACGAGCAGTACTTC.

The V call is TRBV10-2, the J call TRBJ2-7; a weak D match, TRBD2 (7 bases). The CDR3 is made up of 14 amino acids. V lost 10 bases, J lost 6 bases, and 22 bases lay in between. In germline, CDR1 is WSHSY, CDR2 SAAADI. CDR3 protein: CATKGDYEGGEQYF. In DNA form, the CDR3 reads TGCGCCACCAAGGGGGACTATGAGGGAGGCGAGCAGTACTTC.

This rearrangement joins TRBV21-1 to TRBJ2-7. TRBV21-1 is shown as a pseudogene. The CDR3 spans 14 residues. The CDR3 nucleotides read TGTGCCAGCAGCAACACTGGGGATATCTACGAGCAGTACTTC. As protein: CASSNTGDIYEQYF.

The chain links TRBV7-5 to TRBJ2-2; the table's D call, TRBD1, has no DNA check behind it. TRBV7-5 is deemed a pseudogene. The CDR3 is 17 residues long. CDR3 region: CARSPPAGAANTGELFF. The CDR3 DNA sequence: TGTGCCAGAAGCCCCCCGGCAGGGGCGGCGAACACCGGGGAGCTGTTTTTT.

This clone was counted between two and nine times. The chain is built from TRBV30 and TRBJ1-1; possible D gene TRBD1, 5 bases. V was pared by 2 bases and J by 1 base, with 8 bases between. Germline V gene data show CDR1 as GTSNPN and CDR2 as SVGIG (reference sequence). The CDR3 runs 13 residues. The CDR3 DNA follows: TGTGCCTGGAGTAGGGACTCGAACACTGAAGCTTTCTTT. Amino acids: CAWSRDSNTEAFF.

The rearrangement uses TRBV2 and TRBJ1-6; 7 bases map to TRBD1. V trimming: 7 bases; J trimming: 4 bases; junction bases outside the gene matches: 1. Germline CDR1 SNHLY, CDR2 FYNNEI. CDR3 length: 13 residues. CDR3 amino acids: CASKGQYNSPLHF. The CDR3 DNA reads TGTGCCAGCAAGGGACAGTATAATTCACCCCTCCACTTT.

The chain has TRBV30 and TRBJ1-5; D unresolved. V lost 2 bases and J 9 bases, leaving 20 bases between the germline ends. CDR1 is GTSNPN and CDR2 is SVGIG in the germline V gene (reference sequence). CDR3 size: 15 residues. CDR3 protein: CAWSWAAGLGRPQHF. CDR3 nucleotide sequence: TGTGCCTGGAGTTGGGCCGCGGGATTAGGGCGGCCCCAGCATTTT.

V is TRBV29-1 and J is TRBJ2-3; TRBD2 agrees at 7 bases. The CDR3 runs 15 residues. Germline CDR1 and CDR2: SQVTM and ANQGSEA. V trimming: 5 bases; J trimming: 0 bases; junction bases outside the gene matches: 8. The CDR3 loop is CSVPRGGGSTDTQYF. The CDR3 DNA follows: TGCAGCGTTCCGAGGGGCGGGGGTAGCACAGATACGCAGTATTTT.